These 24 T cell receptor beta chains were sequenced from one sample in a study of T cells in women clearing cervical HPV infection. Profiling relied on immunoSEQ multiplex PCR, and the TCRdb table lists in-frame clones only, not all of them. The clone table shows 15,000 to 20,000 clones, with the ten largest holding about 10%. The sample comprised blood buffy coat. The receptor set was obtained from a woman aged 18 to 69 with a cervical HPV16 infection that either progressed to CIN3+ or cleared (not recorded which).

In regard to this clone: The missing CDR3 end, 3 residues past where the read stops, is filled in from the germline J gene. The J gene is TRBJ1-2, the V gene TRBV2; no clear D. The CDR3 contains 13 residues. V was pared by 4 bases and J by 4 bases, with 10 bases between. Germline V gene lookup returns CDR1 SNHLY and CDR2 FYNNEI. The sequenced part of the CDR3 DNA is TGTGCCAGCAGTGGGCAGATTTCCTATGGC. This translates into CASSGQISYG. The full-length CDR3 reads as CASSGQISYGYTF.

Comments on this clone: Read sequence stops 3 residues before the CDR3 end, and the germline J gene provides the missing end. The J gene is TRBJ1-2, the V gene TRBV19; 9 bases line up with TRBD1. There are 16 residues in the CDR3. Germline V lookup: CDR1 LNHDA, CDR2 SQIVND (reference sequence). Germline trimming cut 7 bases from V and 6 bases from J; bases unmatched to any gene: 15. This CDR3 is CASKTQTGTGRHGYTF. CDR3 bases read: TGTGCCAGTAAAACTCAAACCGGGACAGGGAGACATGGC.

To note about this clone: The sequenced fragment ends 3 residues before the CDR3 boundary, so the rest is inferred from the germline J gene. This chain links TRBV6-2 or TRBV6-3 with TRBJ1-1; 9 nucleotides line up with TRBD1. The CDR3 consists of 14 residues. Germline-derived CDR1 and CDR2 are MNHEY and SVGEGT. V lost 6 bases and J lost 2; bases outside the gene matches: 4. This CDR3 is CASSWDRANTEAFF. The sequenced CDR3 bases are TGTGCCAGCAGCTGGGACAGGGCAAACACTGAA.

This clone counts as medium-sized by frequency. The CDR3 extends 3 residues past the end of the read, so its final part is completed from the germline J gene. This rearrangement joins TRBV12-5 to TRBJ1-2; 8 positions agree with TRBD1. The J segment lost 7 bases and the V segment lost 3 bases, leaving 1 base of the junction unmatched. CDR3 size: 12 residues. Per the germline V gene, CDR1 is LGHNT and CDR2 is FRNRAP. The part of the CDR3 DNA that was read is TGTGCTAGTGGTTTTCAGGGGGCTGGC. Amino acid sequence: CASGFQGAG. The whole CDR3 protein reads CASGFQGAGYTF. The full variable domain, rest sourced from reference TRBV12-5 and TRBJ1-2, is DARVTQTPRHKVTEMGQEVTMRCQPILGHNTVFWYRQTMMQGLELLAYFRNRAPLDDSGMPKDRFSAEMPDATLATLKIQPSEPRDSAVYFCASGFQGAGYTFGSGTRLTVV.

With regard to this clone: The missing CDR3 end, 3 residues past where the read stops, is filled in from the germline J gene. The chain couples TRBV20-1 to TRBJ2-7; 7 nucleotides agree with TRBD2. Germline V lookup: CDR1 DFQATT, CDR2 SNEGSKA (reference sequence). The ends lost 1 base at V and 0 bases at J; junction bases unmatched: 3. The CDR3 length is 14 residues. CDR3 bases read: TGCAGTGCTAGAGTCGGGGGGAGCTCCTACGAG. Its translation is CSARVGGSSYE. The whole CDR3 is CSARVGGSSYEQYF.

Of note for this clone: The read halts 3 residues ahead of the CDR3 end, with the missing end drawn from the germline J gene. The V call is TRBV19, the J call TRBJ2-4; the D gene is possibly TRBD1 (6 bases). This CDR3 is built from 18 residues. V dropped 5 bases and J dropped 1 base, with 21 bases sitting between them. Germline CDR1 reads LNHDA; CDR2 reads SQIVND (reference sequence). CDR3 bases read: TGTGCCAGTAGTCCCTCCCAGCCGAACAGGGTGGCCAAAAACATT. Its protein is CASSPSQPNRVAKNI. The entire CDR3 sequence reads CASSPSQPNRVAKNIQYF.

Note on this clone: The read is 3 residues too short to cover the CDR3 end, so that end is filled in from the germline J gene. The rearrangement joins TRBV20-1 to TRBJ2-1, with 10 bases aligning to TRBD2. Germline values: CDR1 DFQATT, CDR2 SNEGSKA (reference sequence). The trim removed 5 bases at V and 9 bases at J, leaving 10 bases unmatched. CDR3 length: 14 residues. The CDR3 reads CSAFPGLAFGEQFF. CDR3 bases read: TGCAGTGCTTTCCCGGGACTAGCGTTCGGTGAG.

Details on this clone: The observed sequence ends 3 residues before the CDR3 terminus, with the missing tail filled in from the germline J gene. The gene calls are TRBV5-4 and TRBJ1-6; maybe TRBD1 (5 bases). V lost 4 bases and J lost 10, with 18 bases in between. Per the germline V gene, CDR1 is SGHNT and CDR2 is YYREEE (reference sequence). The CDR3 covers 15 residues. CDR3 bases read: TGTGCCAGCAGCCCCTACGACAGAGGCGAATCACCC. Its translation: CASSPYDRGESP. The entire CDR3 reads CASSPYDRGESPLHF.

A remark on this clone: The DNA ends 3 residues before the CDR3 does, and the rest of the CDR3 is filled in from the germline J gene. The V and J genes are TRBV11-3 and TRBJ1-3, with 8 bases matching TRBD1. Looked up from germline, CDR1 is SGHNT and CDR2 is YENEEA. V lost 3 bases to trimming and J lost 0 bases; unmatched junction nucleotides: 1. The CDR3 is 15 residues long. The covered CDR3 bases are TGTGCCAGCAGCTTGGACAGGGTCTCTGGAAACACC. Translating gives CASSLDRVSGNT. Given in full, the CDR3 is CASSLDRVSGNTIYF.

To note about this clone: Read sequence stops 3 residues before the CDR3 end, and the germline J gene provides the missing end. The chain has TRBV10-1 and TRBJ2-7, with 9 bases aligning to TRBD1. From germline, CDR1 is WNHNN and CDR2 SYGVQD (reference sequence). The trim removed 10 bases at V and 2 bases at J, leaving 15 bases unmatched. This CDR3 has 16 residues. The CDR3 DNA, read in part, is TGCGCCAAAACTCCCGACCGGGACAGGGACCCCTACGAG. Translated, it gives CAKTPDRDRDPYE. The entire CDR3 protein reads CAKTPDRDRDPYEQYF.

A remark on this clone: The read ends 3 residues early relative to the CDR3; the germline J gene fills the gap. The chain recombines TRBV7-6 with TRBJ2-3; perhaps TRBD1 as D (6 bases). The CDR3 contains 18 residues. CDR1 SGHVS and CDR2 FNYEAQ come from the germline V gene. The CDR3 bases that were read are TGTGCCAGCAGCCCCCATCCACCTTGGGGGCTGAGCAATCAGCCG. Its protein product is CASSPHPPWGLSNQP. The CDR3 in its entirety is CASSPHPPWGLSNQPQYF. Drawing the rest from reference TRBV7-6 and TRBJ2-3, the complete variable domain is GAGVSQSPRYKVTKRGQDVALRCDPISGHVSLYWYRQALGQGPEFLTYFNYEAQQDKSGLPNDRFSAERPEGSISTLTIQRTEQRDSAMYRCASSPHPPWGLSNQPQYFGPGTRLTVL.

Comments on this clone: The CDR3 goes on 3 residues after the read ends, and that part is filled in from the germline J gene. The V and J genes are TRBV28 and TRBJ1-6; 8 bases line up with TRBD1. CDR1 is MDHEN and CDR2 is SYDVKM in the germline V gene. The CDR3 has 16 amino acids. The J segment lost 7 bases and the V segment lost 2 bases, leaving 7 bases of the junction unmatched. The CDR3 DNA, read in part, is TGTGCCAGCAGTTTACCAGGGGGCTTTGGAAATTCACCC. It yields the protein CASSLPGGFGNSP. The whole CDR3 protein is CASSLPGGFGNSPLHF.

On this clone: The observed sequence ends 3 residues before the CDR3 terminus, with the missing tail filled in from the germline J gene. J is TRBJ1-1 and V is TRBV30; 7 bases fit TRBD1. There are 15 residues in the CDR3. Germline CDR1 reads GTSNPN; CDR2 reads SVGIG (reference sequence). J gave up 5 bases and V 5 bases, and 14 bases lay outside the gene matches. CDR3 DNA (partial): TGTGCCTGGTGGAGGGTTACCCGGACAGGAACTGAA. It translates to CAWWRVTRTGTE. The CDR3 reads in full as CAWWRVTRTGTEAFF.

Concerning this clone: Read data end 3 residues before the CDR3 end; the end is taken from the germline J gene. The rearrangement links TRBV20-1 to TRBJ1-5, with D hard to call. The CDR3 extends over 13 amino acids. Germline CDR1 and CDR2: DFQATT and SNEGSKA (reference sequence). Trimming shortened V by 6 bases and J by 0 bases, and 9 bases separated the two germline ends. CDR3 bases read: TGCAGTGCAAGGCAGGATAGCAATCAGCCC. This encodes CSARQDSNQP. The entire CDR3 is CSARQDSNQPQHF.

Turning to this clone: The read is 3 residues too short to cover the CDR3 end, so that end is filled in from the germline J gene. This rearrangement joins TRBV5-4 to TRBJ2-4; perhaps TRBD2 as D (5 bases). Trimming took off 1 base at V and 1 base at J, with 12 bases between the two ends. Germline CDR1 is SGHNT and CDR2 is YYREEE (reference sequence). This CDR3 is built from 16 residues. The sequenced part of the CDR3 DNA is TGTGCCAGCAGCTTGTACCAGCCGGGGGCCAAAAACATT. Its protein is CASSLYQPGAKNI. The CDR3, in full, reads CASSLYQPGAKNIQYF. The whole variable domain, remainder taken from reference TRBV5-4 and TRBJ2-4, is ETGVTQSPTHLIKTRGQQVTLRCSSQSGHNTVSWYQQALGQGPQFIFQYYREEENGRGNFPPRFSGLQFPNYSSELNVNALELDDSALYLCASSLYQPGAKNIQYFGAGTRLSVL.

In the case of this clone: The read finishes 3 residues shy of the CDR3 end, and the germline J gene is used to complete it. This chain links TRBV28 with TRBJ1-2; D possibly corresponds to TRBD1 (5 bases). Germline CDR1 and CDR2: MDHEN and SYDVKM. With 7 bases removed from V and 7 bases from J, the gap between germline ends came to 28 bases. The CDR3 length is 17 residues. CDR3 amino acids: CASKPGGTTGEQGGYTF. CDR3 DNA, as far as it was read: TGTGCCAGCAAGCCTGGGGGGACGACTGGCGAACAAGGTGGC.

Details on this clone: The CDR3 goes on 3 residues after the read ends, and that part is filled in from the germline J gene. V and J are TRBV2 and TRBJ1-2; D ambiguous. V was pared by 2 bases and J by 5 bases, with 12 bases between. This CDR3 spans 14 amino acids. CDR1 SNHLY and CDR2 FYNNEI come from the germline V gene. CDR3 bases read: TGTGCCAGCAGTGAACAGCGGGATTCATATGGC. Its translation: CASSEQRDSYG. From start to end, the CDR3 is CASSEQRDSYGYTF. Full variable domain (remainder filled in from reference TRBV2 and TRBJ1-2): EPEVTQTPSHQVTQMGQEVILRCVPISNHLYFYWYRQILGQKVEFLVSFYNNEISEKSEIFDDQFSVERPDGSNFTLKIRSTKLEDSAMYFCASSEQRDSYGYTFGSGTRLTVV.

Turning to this clone: The read comes to an end 3 residues before the CDR3 does, leaving the germline J gene to fill in the end. The chain recombines TRBV7-2 with TRBJ2-7, with 13 positions matching TRBD2. The CDR3 contains 15 residues. Germline V CDR1 and CDR2: SGHTA, FQGNSA. After removal of 2 bases from V and 6 bases from J, the junction contained 4 bases not matched to a gene. The CDR3 region is CASSLNRLAGGEQYF. The sequenced CDR3 bases are TGTGCCAGCAGCTTAAACCGACTAGCGGGAGGCGAG.

On this clone: The read comes to an end 3 residues before the CDR3 does, leaving the germline J gene to fill in the end. The chain is built from TRBV6-2 or TRBV6-3 and TRBJ2-1; a possible D gene is TRBD2 (6 bases). Germline V gene lookup returns CDR1 MNHEY and CDR2 SVGEGT. The CDR3 is made up of 11 amino acids. The V end lost 5 bases, the J end lost 9 bases, and 8 bases lay between the germline ends. The CDR3 DNA, read in part, is TGTGCCAGCAGTCCAGCGGGTGAG. Its translation is CASSPAGE. The whole CDR3 is CASSPAGEQFF.

About this clone: From the germline J gene comes the end of the CDR3, since the read stops 3 residues before it. The chain recombines TRBV10-3 with TRBJ2-3; 11 positions match TRBD1. V lost 11 bases, J lost 5 bases, and 6 bases stayed unmatched. From germline, CDR1 is ENHRY and CDR2 SYGVKD. The CDR3 runs to 13 residues. CDR3 DNA (partial): TGTGCCGCTGGGACAGGGGGGGGAGATACG. Translating gives CAAGTGGGDT. The whole CDR3 is CAAGTGGGDTQYF.

Comment on this clone: The DNA ends 3 residues before the CDR3 does, and the rest of the CDR3 is filled in from the germline J gene. V usage is TRBV20-1 and J usage is TRBJ2-7, with 8 bases lining up with TRBD2. Germline V lookup: CDR1 DFQATT, CDR2 SNEGSKA (reference sequence). With V trimmed by 0 bases and J by 4 bases, 2 bases remained unmatched. The CDR3 consists of 13 residues. CDR3 in amino acids: CSARDPSGYEQYF. The part of the CDR3 DNA that was read is TGCAGTGCTAGAGACCCTAGCGGGTACGAG.

Worth noting for this clone: The read finishes 3 residues shy of the CDR3 end, and the germline J gene is used to complete it. V usage is TRBV2 and J usage is TRBJ1-4; 10 bases are shared with TRBD1. J lost 7 bases, V lost 3 bases, and 5 bases had no gene match. This CDR3 comprises 15 residues. CDR1 SNHLY and CDR2 FYNNEI come from the germline V gene. The DNA read from the CDR3 is TGTGCCAGCAGTGATGGTGGGACAGGGGCTGAAAAA. Translation: CASSDGGTGAEK. The entire CDR3 protein is CASSDGGTGAEKLFF.

On this clone: The read ends 3 residues shy of where the CDR3 ends; the end is completed using the germline J gene. The chain links TRBV20-1 to TRBJ2-2; weak D call: TRBD2 (5 bases). Germline assignment: CDR1 DFQATT and CDR2 SNEGSKA (reference sequence). This CDR3 is built from 15 residues. V gave up 5 bases and J gave up 1 base, with 14 bases separating them. The CDR3 is CSAQVAGGNTGELFF. The sequenced part of the CDR3 DNA is TGCAGTGCTCAGGTGGCTGGAGGGAACACCGGGGAG.

About this clone: The observed sequence ends 3 residues before the CDR3 terminus, with the missing tail filled in from the germline J gene. The genes are TRBV18 and TRBJ2-4; D perhaps matches TRBD1 (5 bases). The germline V gene has CDR1 KGHSH and CDR2 LQKENI. The CDR3 consists of 12 residues. This CDR3 is CASSPSGPGQYF. CDR3 DNA, as far as it was read: TGTGCCAGCTCACCTTCAGGGCCCGGT.